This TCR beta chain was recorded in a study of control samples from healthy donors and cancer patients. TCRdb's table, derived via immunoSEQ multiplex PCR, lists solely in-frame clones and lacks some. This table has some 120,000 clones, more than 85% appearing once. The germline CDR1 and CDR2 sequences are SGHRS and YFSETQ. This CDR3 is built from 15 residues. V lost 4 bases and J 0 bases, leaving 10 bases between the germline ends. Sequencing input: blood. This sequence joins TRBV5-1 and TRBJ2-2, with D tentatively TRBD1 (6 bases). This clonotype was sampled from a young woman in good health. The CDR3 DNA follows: TGCGCCAGCAGCCCCGGGACACCGAACACCGGGGAGCTGTTTTTT. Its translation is CASSPGTPNTGELFF. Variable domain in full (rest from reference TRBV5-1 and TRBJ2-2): KAGVTQTPRYLIKTRGQQVTLSCSPISGHRSVSWYQQTPGQGLQFLFEYFSETQRNKGNFPGRFSGRQFSNSRSEMNVSTLELGDSALYLCASSPGTPNTGELFFGEGSRLTVL.